The rows below give T cell receptor beta chains drawn from one sample of a study of cytomegalovirus exposure and HLA in healthy donors. The repertoire was sequenced with immunoSEQ multiplex PCR; TCRdb's copy has only in-frame clones and lacks some. In all, the sample yields about 41,000 clones. Sequenced input: PBMCs. The receptors come from a man aged 25 to 40 in good health and CMV-seronegative. Both conserved end residues are part of each CDR3. D genes are given only for firm matches.

d_gene,v_gene,len,j_gene,CDR3aa,CDR3nt
NA,TRBV6-1,12,TRBJ1-5,CASRRTGQPQHF,TGTGCCAGCAGAAGAACAGGTCAGCCCCAGCATTTT
NA,TRBV5-1,14,TRBJ1-1,CASSSLGQNTEAFF,TGCGCCAGCAGCTCGTTGGGACAGAACACTGAAGCTTTCTTT
TRBD1,TRBV4-2,15,TRBJ2-7,CASSHWTGNSYEQYF,TGTGCCAGCAGCCACTGGACAGGCAACTCCTACGAGCAGTACTTC
NA,TRBV5-1,12,TRBJ2-7,CASGGSAYEQYF,TGCGCCAGCGGGGGCAGTGCCTACGAGCAGTACTTC
NA,TRBV2,17,TRBJ2-1,CASSEYDGTSSYNEQFF,TGTGCCAGCAGTGAATACGACGGGACAAGCTCCTACAATGAGCAGTTCTTC
NA,TRBV9,12,TRBJ2-5,CASSLPGETQYF,TGTGCCAGCAGCCTACCCGGGGAGACCCAGTACTTC
NA,TRBV27,13,TRBJ1-6,CASSFVGNSPLHF,TGTGCCAGCAGTTTTGTCGGGAATTCACCCCTCCACTTT
NA,TRBV18,16,TRBJ2-1,CASSPNAGESYNEQFF,TGTGCCAGCTCACCAAACGCGGGTGAATCCTACAATGAGCAGTTCTTC
TRBD1,TRBV27,13,TRBJ1-4,CASSPGQGGKLFF,TGTGCCAGCAGTCCGGGACAGGGTGGAAAACTGTTTTTT
NA,TRBV25-1,15,TRBJ1-3,CASSVGGTSGNNIYF,TGTGCCAGCAGTGTAGGAGGGACCTCTGGAAACAACATATATTTT
TRBD2,TRBV4-3,19,TRBJ2-6,CASSRGLAGGPTGANVLTF,TGCGCCAGCAGCCGAGGACTAGCGGGGGGCCCAACTGGGGCCAACGTCCTGACTTTC
TRBD1,TRBV5-6,17,TRBJ2-7,CASSVPPGTGGAYEQYF,TGTGCCAGCAGCGTTCCCCCCGGGACAGGGGGCGCGTACGAGCAGTACTTC
NA,TRBV11-3,12,TRBJ2-1,CASGLTGNEQFF,TGTGCCAGCGGGTTGACAGGTAATGAGCAGTTCTTC
NA,TRBV11-2,13,TRBJ1-2,CASSSAWEHGYTF,TGTGCCAGCAGCTCCGCCTGGGAGCATGGCTACACCTTC
NA,TRBV28,16,TRBJ1-3,CASSETVLSSGNTIYF,TGTGCCAGCAGTGAGACAGTCCTGAGCTCTGGAAACACCATATATTTT
NA,TRBV5-4,16,TRBJ2-1,CASSRGAGDNYNEQFF,TGTGCCAGCAGCCGGGGGGCGGGGGACAATTACAATGAGCAGTTCTTC
NA,TRBV9,14,TRBJ2-5,CASNSGQPKETQYF,TGTGCCAGCAACTCCGGACAGCCCAAGGAGACCCAGTACTTC
NA,TRBV7-6,16,TRBJ1-2,CASSSISREANYGYTF,TGTGCCAGCAGCTCAATATCTAGGGAGGCTAACTATGGCTACACCTTC
NA,TRBV9,14,TRBJ2-4,CASSVTGTKNIQYF,TGTGCCAGCAGCGTCACAGGGACCAAAAACATTCAGTACTTC
NA,TRBV13,11,TRBJ1-2,CASSSRAPDTF,TGTGCCAGCAGCTCGCGAGCGCCCGACACCTTC
NA,TRBV30,12,TRBJ1-2,CAWSGSAYGYTF,TGTGCCTGGAGTGGGAGTGCTTATGGCTACACCTTC
TRBD1,TRBV18,14,TRBJ2-7,CASSPPHLTGPIDF,TGTGCCAGCTCACCCCCTCACCTGACAGGGCCGATTGACTTC
NA,TRBV30,10,TRBJ2-5,CACRKETQYF,TGTGCCTGCAGAAAAGAGACCCAGTACTTC
NA,TRBV14,14,TRBJ1-2,CASSQGTGNYGYTF,TGTGCCAGCAGCCAAGGCACAGGCAACTATGGCTACACCTTC